This T cell receptor (beta chain) was recorded in a study of response to subunit inactivated influenza vaccine. TCRdb fed the RT-PCR reads into MiXCR, producing one record per CDR3 protein. The data contain under 200,000 distinct CDR3 sequences, about 10% of them singletons. Only a few counts were recorded for this clonotype. The antigen is unknown. General study findings and limits: New T cells are recruited in small numbers by each seasonal influenza vaccination, according to the authors' suggestion.

In germline, CDR1 is SGHAT, CDR2 FQNNGV. CDR3 length: 16 residues. V lost 1 base to trimming and J lost 7 bases; unmatched junction nucleotides: 10. The input for sequencing was CD8+ T cells sorted from PBMCs, taken less than 30 months after vaccination. The receptor comes from a man aged 45 to 70 who received an inactivated influenza vaccine. The gene calls are TRBV11-2 and TRBJ2-1; TRBD2 matches at 7 bases. The CDR3, as DNA: TGTGCCAGCAGCTTAGGGGCGGGAGCTTCTAGGAATGAGCAGTTCTTC. Residues: CASSLGAGASRNEQFF.